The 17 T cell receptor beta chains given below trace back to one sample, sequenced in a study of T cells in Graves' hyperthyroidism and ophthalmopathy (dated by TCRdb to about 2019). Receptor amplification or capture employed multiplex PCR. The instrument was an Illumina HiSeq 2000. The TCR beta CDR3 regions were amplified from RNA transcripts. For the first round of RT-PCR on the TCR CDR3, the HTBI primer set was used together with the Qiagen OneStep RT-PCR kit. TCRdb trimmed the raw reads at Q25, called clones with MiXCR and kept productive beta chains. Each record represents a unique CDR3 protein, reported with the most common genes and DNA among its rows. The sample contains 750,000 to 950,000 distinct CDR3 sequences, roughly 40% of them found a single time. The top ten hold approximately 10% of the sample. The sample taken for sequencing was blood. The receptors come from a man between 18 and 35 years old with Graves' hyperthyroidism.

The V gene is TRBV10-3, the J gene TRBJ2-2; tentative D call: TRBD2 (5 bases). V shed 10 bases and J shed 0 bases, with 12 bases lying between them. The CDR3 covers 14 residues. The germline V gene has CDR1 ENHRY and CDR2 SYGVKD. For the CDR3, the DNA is TGTGCCAGCAGGAAGGGAGCGAACACCGGGGAGCTGTTTTTT. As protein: CASRKGANTGELFF.

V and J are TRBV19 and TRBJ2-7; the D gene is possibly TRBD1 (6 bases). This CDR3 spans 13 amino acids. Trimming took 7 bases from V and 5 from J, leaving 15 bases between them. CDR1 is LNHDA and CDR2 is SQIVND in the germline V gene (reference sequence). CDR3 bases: TGTGCCAGTAAGAAGAGGGGGAACAACGAGCAGTACTTC. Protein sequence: CASKKRGNNEQYF.

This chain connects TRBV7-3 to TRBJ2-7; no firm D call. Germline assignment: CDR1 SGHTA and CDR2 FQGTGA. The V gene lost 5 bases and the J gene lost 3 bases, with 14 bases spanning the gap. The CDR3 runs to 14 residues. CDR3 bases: TGTGCCAGCAGCCCCCCCGGGTTACTCTACGAGCAGTACTTC. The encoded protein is CASSPPGLLYEQYF. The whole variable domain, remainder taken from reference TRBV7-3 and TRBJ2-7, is GAGVSQTPSNKVTEKGKYVELRCDPISGHTALYWYRQSLGQGPEFLIYFQGTGAADDSGLPNDRFFAVRPEGSVSTLKIQRTERGDSAVYLCASSPPGLLYEQYFGPGTRLTVT.

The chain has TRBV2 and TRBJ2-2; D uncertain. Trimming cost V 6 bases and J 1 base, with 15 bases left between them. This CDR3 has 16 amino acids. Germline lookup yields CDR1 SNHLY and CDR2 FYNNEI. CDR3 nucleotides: TGTGCCAGCAGCCCATACCGGGTGCTGAACACCGGGGAGCTGTTTTTT. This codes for CASSPYRVLNTGELFF.

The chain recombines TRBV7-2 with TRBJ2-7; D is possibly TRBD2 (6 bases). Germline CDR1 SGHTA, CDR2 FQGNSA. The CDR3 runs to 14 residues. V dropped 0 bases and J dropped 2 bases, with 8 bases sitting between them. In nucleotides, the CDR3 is TGTGCCAGCAGCTTAGCGCGGGGTACCTACGAGCAGTACTTC. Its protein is CASSLARGTYEQYF.

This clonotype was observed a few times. The CDR3 sequence: CASSLRAGNTIYF. Written as DNA, the CDR3 is TGTGCCAGCAGCTTACGCGCTGGAAACACCATATATTTT. The genes are TRBV13 and TRBJ1-3; D call uncertain. Trimming left V 2 bases short and J 2 bases short, with 4 bases between. Germline V CDR1 and CDR2: PRHDT, FYEKMQ (reference sequence). This CDR3 spans 13 amino acids.

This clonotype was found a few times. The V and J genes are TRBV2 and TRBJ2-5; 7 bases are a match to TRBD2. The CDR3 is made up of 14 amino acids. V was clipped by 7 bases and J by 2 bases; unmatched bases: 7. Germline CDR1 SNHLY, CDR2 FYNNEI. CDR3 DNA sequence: TGTGCCAGCACAGAGGCGGGAGCTCAAGAGACCCAGTACTTC. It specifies CASTEAGAQETQYF.

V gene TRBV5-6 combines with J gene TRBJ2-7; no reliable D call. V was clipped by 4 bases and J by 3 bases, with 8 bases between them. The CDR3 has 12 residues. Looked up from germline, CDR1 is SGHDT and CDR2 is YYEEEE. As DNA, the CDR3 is TGTGCCAGCAGCGACCACAGCTACGAGCAGTACTTC. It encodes CASSDHSYEQYF.

The CDR3: CSASPQGSGSYEQYF. CDR3 nucleotides: TGCAGCGCCTCCCCCCAGGGTTCGGGGTCCTACGAGCAGTACTTC. This rearrangement joins TRBV29-1 to TRBJ2-7; TRBD1 or TRBD2 may be the D gene (5 bases each). Germline V gene sequence: CDR1 SQVTM, CDR2 ANQGSEA. The length of the CDR3 is 15 residues. Between the trimmed V and J ends, which lost 7 bases and 1 base, there was a span of 20 bases.

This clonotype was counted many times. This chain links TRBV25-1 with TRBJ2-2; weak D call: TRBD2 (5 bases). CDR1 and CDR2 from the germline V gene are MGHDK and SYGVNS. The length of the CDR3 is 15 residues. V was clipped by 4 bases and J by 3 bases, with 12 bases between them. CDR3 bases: TGTGCCAGCAGTGCGGGGAAATCGGACACCGGGGAGCTGTTTTTT. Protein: CASSAGKSDTGELFF. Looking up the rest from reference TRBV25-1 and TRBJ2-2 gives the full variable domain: EADIYQTPRYLVIGTGKKITLECSQTMGHDKMYWYQQDPGMELHLIHYSYGVNSTEKGDLSSESTVSRIRTEHFPLTLESARPSHTSQYLCASSAGKSDTGELFFGEGSRLTVL.

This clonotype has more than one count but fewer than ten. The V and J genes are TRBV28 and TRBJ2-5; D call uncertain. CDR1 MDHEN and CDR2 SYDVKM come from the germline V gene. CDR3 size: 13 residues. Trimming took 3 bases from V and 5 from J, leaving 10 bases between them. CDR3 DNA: TGTGCCAGCAGTTTTATAGCCGGGGAGACCCAGTACTTC. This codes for CASSFIAGETQYF.

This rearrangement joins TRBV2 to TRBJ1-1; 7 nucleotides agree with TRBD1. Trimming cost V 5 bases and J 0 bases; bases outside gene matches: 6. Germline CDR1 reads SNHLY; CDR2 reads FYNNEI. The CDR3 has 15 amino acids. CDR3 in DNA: TGTGCCAGCAGTAGGCCAGGGGGTATGAACACTGAAGCTTTCTTT. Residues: CASSRPGGMNTEAFF.

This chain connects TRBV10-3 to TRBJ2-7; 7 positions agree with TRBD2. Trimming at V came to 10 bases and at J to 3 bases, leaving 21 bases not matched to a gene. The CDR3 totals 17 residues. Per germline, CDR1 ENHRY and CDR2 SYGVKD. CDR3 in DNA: TGTGCCAGCAGCGAAAGTGGGTTCGGCGGGAGTATCTACGAGCAGTACTTC. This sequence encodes CASSESGFGGSIYEQYF.

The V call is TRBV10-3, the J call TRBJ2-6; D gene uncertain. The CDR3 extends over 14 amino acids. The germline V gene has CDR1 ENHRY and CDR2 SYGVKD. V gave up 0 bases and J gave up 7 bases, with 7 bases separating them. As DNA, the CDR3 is TGTGCCATCAGTGAGTCGTCATCAGCCAACGTCCTGACTTTC. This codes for CAISESSSANVLTF.

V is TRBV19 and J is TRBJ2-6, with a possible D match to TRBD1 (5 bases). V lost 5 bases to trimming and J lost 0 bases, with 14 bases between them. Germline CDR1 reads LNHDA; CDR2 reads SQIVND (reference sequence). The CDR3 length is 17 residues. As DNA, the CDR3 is TGTGCCAGTAGTCCCCAAAGGGGAAGCTCTGGGGCCAACGTCCTGACTTTC. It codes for CASSPQRGSSGANVLTF.

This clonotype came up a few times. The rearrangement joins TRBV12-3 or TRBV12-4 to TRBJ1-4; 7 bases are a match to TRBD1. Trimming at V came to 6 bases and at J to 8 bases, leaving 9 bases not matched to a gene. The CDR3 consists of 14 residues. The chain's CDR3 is CASRRQGLVEKLFF. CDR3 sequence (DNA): TGTGCCAGCAGACGACAGGGATTAGTCGAAAAACTGTTTTTT.

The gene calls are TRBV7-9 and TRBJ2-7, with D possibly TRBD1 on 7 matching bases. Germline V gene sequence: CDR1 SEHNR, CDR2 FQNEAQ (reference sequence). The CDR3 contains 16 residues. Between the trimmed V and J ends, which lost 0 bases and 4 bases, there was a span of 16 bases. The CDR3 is CASSLAFGGTAYEQYF. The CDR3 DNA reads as TGTGCCAGCAGCTTAGCCTTTGGGGGGACAGCTTACGAGCAGTACTTC. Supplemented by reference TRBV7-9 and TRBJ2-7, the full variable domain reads DTGVSQNPRHKITKRGQNVTFRCDPISEHNRLYWYRQTLGQGPEFLTYFQNEAQLEKSRLLSDRFSAERPKGSFSTLEIQRTEQGDSAMYLCASSLAFGGTAYEQYFGPGTRLTVT.